This T cell receptor beta chain derives from a study of shared clonotypes between healthy human individuals. Study-level information: The donor pool was made up of two women and three men aged 18 to 49.

The repertoire was sequenced with immunoSEQ multiplex PCR; TCRdb's copy has only in-frame clones and lacks some. The table shows 2 million to 3 million clones, with 80% to 95% occurring only once. Trimming removed 0 bases from V and 4 bases from J, with 16 bases in between. CDR3 length: 16 amino acids. Germline-derived CDR1 and CDR2 are SGDLS and YYNGEE. CD4+ cells yielded CD45RA+ naive and CD45RA-negative memory subsets. On this clone: The target antigen is unknown.

Overall study results and limits: Relative to clonotypes present in all four donors, those not shared had lower generation probabilities.

The sequenced sample was naive CD4+ T cells from PBMCs. The subset is: CD45RA+ positively selected. This TCR came from a man aged 18 to 30 in good health. Some clones in this sample may be carry-over from other donors' samples. The chain combines TRBV9 with TRBJ2-5; TRBD2 might be the D (6 bases). The CDR3 bases are TGTGCCAGCAGCGTAGGAGCAGCGGGCGAATCAGAGACCCAGTACTTC. Translated: CASSVGAAGESETQYF.